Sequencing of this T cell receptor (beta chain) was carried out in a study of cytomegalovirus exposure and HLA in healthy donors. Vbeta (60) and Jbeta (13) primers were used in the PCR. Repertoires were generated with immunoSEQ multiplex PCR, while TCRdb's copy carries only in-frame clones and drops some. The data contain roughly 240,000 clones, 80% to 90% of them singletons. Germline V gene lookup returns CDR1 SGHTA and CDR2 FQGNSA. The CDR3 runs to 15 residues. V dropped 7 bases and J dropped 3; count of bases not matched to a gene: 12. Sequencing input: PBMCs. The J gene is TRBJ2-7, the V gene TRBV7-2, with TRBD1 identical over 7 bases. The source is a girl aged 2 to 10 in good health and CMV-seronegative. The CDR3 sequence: CASTSIKAGGYEQYF. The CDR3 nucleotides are TGTGCCAGCACCTCCATTAAGGCAGGGGGCTACGAGCAGTACTTC.